The present T cell receptor (beta chain) was sequenced within a study of cytomegalovirus exposure and HLA in healthy donors. The PCR made use of 60 Vbeta and 13 Jbeta primers. Measured with immunoSEQ multiplex PCR; TCRdb has only the in-frame clones, and not every one. The sample contains about 130,000 clones, 74% of which appear only once. The V gene lost 4 bases and the J gene lost 2 bases, with 14 bases spanning the gap. Germline CDR1 and CDR2: SGHTA and FQGNSA. The CDR3 contains 15 residues. With respect to this clone: Its matching antigen is unknown.

Overall study findings and caveats: A later analysis found common viral pathogens apparently linked to several of the most significant clusters.

The sample comprised PBMCs. This TCR came from a man aged 35-49 years in good health and CMV-seropositive. The rearrangement uses TRBV7-2 and TRBJ1-1, with D unclear. The CDR3 here is CASSSLTHSNTEAFF. CDR3 DNA sequence: TGTGCCAGCAGCTCTTTAACGCACTCAAACACTGAAGCTTTCTTT. Drawing the rest from reference TRBV7-2 and TRBJ1-1, the complete variable domain is GAGVSQSPSNKVTEKGKDVELRCDPISGHTALYWYRQSLGQGLEFLIYFQGNSAPDKSGLPSDRFSAERTGGSVSTLTIQRTQQEDSAVYLCASSSLTHSNTEAFFGQGTRLTVV.